These 7 T cell receptor beta chains were sequenced from one sample in a study of early T cells in non-severe SARS-CoV-2 infection. TCRdb analysed the 5' RACE reads with MiXCR anew, one entry per CDR3 protein. This table holds about 50,000 distinct CDR3 sequences, almost 9.5% found once. Material: whole blood. The source is an adult who was a healthcare worker with PCR-confirmed SARS-CoV-2 infection or an uninfected control (not recorded which).

This clonotype was counted many times. The V call is TRBV19, the J call TRBJ1-5, with D maybe TRBD1 (5 bases). V was trimmed by 7 bases and J by 7 bases, leaving 20 bases between them. Germline CDR1 and CDR2: LNHDA and SQIVND (reference sequence). This CDR3 spans 15 amino acids. CDR3: CASTPSGPPEQPQHF. CDR3 coding DNA: TGTGCCAGTACCCCTTCAGGGCCCCCCGAGCAGCCCCAGCATTTT.

The chain carries TRBV20-1 and TRBJ1-5; possibly TRBD1 for D (5 bases). Germline V lookup: CDR1 DFQATT, CDR2 SNEGSKA (reference sequence). V lost 3 bases and J lost 4, with 10 bases in between. This CDR3 contains 13 residues. In DNA form, the CDR3 reads TGCAGTGCTAGCACCTCAGGGAATCAGCCCCAGCATTTT. Its protein is CSASTSGNQPQHF.

This clonotype was recorded many times. V and J are TRBV7-8 and TRBJ2-1, with no clear D. This CDR3 comprises 15 residues. V dropped 2 bases and J dropped 0 bases, with 8 bases sitting between them. The V gene's germline CDR1 is SGHVS and CDR2 FQNEAQ. The CDR3 bases are TGTGCCAGCAGCTTAAGGAGCAGCTCCTACAATGAGCAGTTCTTC. Translating gives CASSLRSSSYNEQFF.

Details on this clonotype: A read error may be the cause here, since a much bigger clone is one base away. This sequence joins TRBV29-1 and TRBJ2-3; 12 bases match TRBD2. The junction had 4 bases not matched to a gene; V was cut back by 6 bases and J by 3 bases. The CDR3 has 14 amino acids. Per germline, CDR1 SQVTM and CDR2 ANQGSEA. The CDR3 DNA is TGCAGCGTCAATGGACTAGCGGGGACAGATACGCAGTATTTT. Translated: CSVNGLAGTDTQYF.

This sequence joins TRBV7-2 and TRBJ2-2; TRBD2 might be the D (5 bases). The CDR3 has 18 residues. Germline V gives CDR1 SGHTA, CDR2 FQGNSA. V shed 3 bases and J shed 1 base, with 18 bases lying between them. In DNA, the CDR3 is TGTGCCAGCAGCTTTCTACCCCCCGGGATCCTGAACACCGGGGAGCTGTTTTTT. It is translated as CASSFLPPGILNTGELFF.

This clonotype was detected ten times or more. The V call is TRBV9, the J call TRBJ1-6; the D is unclear. The CDR3 is made up of 14 amino acids. The germline V gene encodes CDR1 SGDLS and CDR2 YYNGEE. The V end lost 0 bases, the J end lost 5 bases, and 6 bases lay between the germline ends. The CDR3 here is CASSVAADNSPLHF. CDR3 coding DNA: TGTGCCAGCAGCGTAGCGGCCGATAATTCACCCCTCCACTTT.

This clonotype was seen only a few times. Here the CDR3 reads CSVEDNRDLYGYTF. The CDR3 DNA reads TGCAGCGTTGAAGATAACAGGGACCTCTATGGCTACACCTTC. The J gene is TRBJ1-2, the V gene TRBV29-1; possibly TRBD1 for D (6 bases). V was shortened by 0 bases and J by 4 bases, with 12 bases between the two germline ends. CDR1 SQVTM and CDR2 ANQGSEA come from the germline V gene. This CDR3 has 14 residues.